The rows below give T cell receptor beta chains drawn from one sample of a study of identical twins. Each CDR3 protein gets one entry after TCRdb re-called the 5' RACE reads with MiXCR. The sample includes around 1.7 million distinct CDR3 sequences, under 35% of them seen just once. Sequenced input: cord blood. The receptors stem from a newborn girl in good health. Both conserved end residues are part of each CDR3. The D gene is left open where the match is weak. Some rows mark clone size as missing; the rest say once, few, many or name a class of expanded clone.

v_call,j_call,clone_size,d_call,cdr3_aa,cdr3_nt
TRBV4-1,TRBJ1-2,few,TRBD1,CASSAQGASDYGYTF,TGCGCCAGCAGCGCACAGGGGGCCTCTGACTATGGCTACACCTTC
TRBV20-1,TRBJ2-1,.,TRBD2,CSADGRESNEQFF,TGCAGTGCTGACGGGCGGGAGAGCAATGAGCAGTTCTTC
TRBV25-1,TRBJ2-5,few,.,CASGLTEYHQETQYF,TGTGCCAGCGGTCTCACAGAGTACCACCAAGAGACCCAGTACTTC
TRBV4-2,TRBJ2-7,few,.,CASSQDLAEQYF,TGTGCCAGCAGCCAAGATTTAGCCGAGCAGTACTTC
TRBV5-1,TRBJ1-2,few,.,CASSSPFEGPVPYGYTF,TGCGCCAGCAGCTCTCCATTTGAAGGACCGGTTCCCTATGGCTACACCTTC
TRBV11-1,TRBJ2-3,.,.,CASSLGTTRDTDTQYF,TGTGCCAGCAGCTTAGGGACTACCCGGGACACAGATACGCAGTATTTT
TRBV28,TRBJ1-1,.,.,CTSGGDGSKRTEAFF,TGTACCAGCGGAGGGGACGGCTCAAAAAGGACTGAAGCTTTCTTT
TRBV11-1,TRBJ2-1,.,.,CASSSSVTDEQFF,TGTGCCAGCAGCTCCTCCGTTACGGACGAGCAGTTCTTC
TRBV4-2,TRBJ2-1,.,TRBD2,CASSSRTGGSSYNEQFF,TGTGCCAGCAGCTCCCGTACTGGCGGGAGCTCCTACAATGAGCAGTTCTTC
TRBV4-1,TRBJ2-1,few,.,CASSQRADKYNEQFF,TGCGCCAGCAGCCAACGTGCAGACAAGTACAATGAGCAGTTCTTC
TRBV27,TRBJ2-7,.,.,CASSTGYRNEQYF,TGTGCCAGCAGTACGGGCTATCGAAATGAGCAGTACTTC
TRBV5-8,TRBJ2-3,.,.,CASSLDLITDTQYF,TGTGCCAGCAGCTTGGACCTTATCACAGATACGCAGTATTTT
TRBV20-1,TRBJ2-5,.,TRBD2,CSARGGGAQETQYF,TGCAGTGCTAGAGGCGGGGGGGCCCAAGAGACCCAGTACTTC
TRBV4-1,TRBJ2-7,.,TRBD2,CASSQGGLVSGYEQYF,TGCGCCAGCAGCCAAGGGGGACTAGTATCTGGATACGAGCAGTACTTC
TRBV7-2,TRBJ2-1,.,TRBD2,CASIELAGGPYNEQFF,TGTGCCAGCATCGAACTAGCGGGGGGGCCCTACAATGAGCAGTTCTTC